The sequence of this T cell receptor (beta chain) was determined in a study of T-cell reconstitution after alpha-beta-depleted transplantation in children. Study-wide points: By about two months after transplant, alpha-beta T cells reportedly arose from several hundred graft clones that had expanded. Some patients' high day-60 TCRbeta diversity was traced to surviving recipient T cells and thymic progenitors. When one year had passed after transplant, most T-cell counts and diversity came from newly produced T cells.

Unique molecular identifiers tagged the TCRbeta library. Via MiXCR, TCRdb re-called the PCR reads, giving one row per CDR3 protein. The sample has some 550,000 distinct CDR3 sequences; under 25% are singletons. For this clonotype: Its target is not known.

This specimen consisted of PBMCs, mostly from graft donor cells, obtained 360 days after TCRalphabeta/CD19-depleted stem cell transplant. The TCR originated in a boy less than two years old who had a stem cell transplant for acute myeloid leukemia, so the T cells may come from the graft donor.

Here the CDR3 reads CATRSSRAGYTF. The CDR3 nucleotides are TGTGCCACCCGGTCCTCGAGAGCCGGCTACACCTTC. The rearrangement links TRBV6-2 or TRBV6-3 to TRBJ1-2, with unresolved D. The ends were cut back, 10 bases at V and 8 bases at J, with 17 bases in the middle. The CDR3 has 12 residues. Germline-derived CDR1 and CDR2 are MNHEY and SVGEGT.